These 3 T cell receptor beta chains originate from one sample sequenced in a study of T-cell reconstitution after alpha-beta-depleted transplantation in children. TCRbeta library construction was performed incorporating unique molecular identifiers. In TCRdb, the PCR reads were re-called with MiXCR into one record per CDR3 protein. The sample holds over 400,000 distinct CDR3 sequences, about 40% seen once. This sample comprised PBMCs, obtained before TCRalphabeta/CD19-depleted stem cell transplant. The receptors were gathered from a girl aged 2 to 9 with aplastic anemia, due to receive a stem cell transplant.

The genes are TRBV28 and TRBJ1-5; 7 bases line up with TRBD1. The J segment lost 3 bases and the V segment lost 4 bases, leaving 12 bases of the junction unmatched. The CDR3 is 17 residues long. From germline, CDR1 is MDHEN and CDR2 SYDVKM. CDR3 in DNA: TGTGCCAGCAGTTCCCCCGCGGGACAGCTCTTCAATCAGCCCCAGCATTTT. Translated: CASSSPAGQLFNQPQHF.

This clonotype was detected ten times or more. J is TRBJ1-2 and V is TRBV3-1; the D is unclear. Trimming took 1 base from V and 7 from J, leaving 19 bases between them. The CDR3 length is 16 residues. The germline V gene encodes CDR1 LGHDT and CDR2 YNNKEL (reference sequence). DNA of the CDR3: TGTGCCAGCAGCCAAGGACTTCTTAGCGGGGTTGGTGGCTACACCTTC. This sequence encodes CASSQGLLSGVGGYTF. The whole variable domain, remainder taken from reference TRBV3-1 and TRBJ1-2, is DTAVSQTPKYLVTQMGNDKSIKCEQNLGHDTMYWYKQDSKKFLKIMFSYNNKELIINETVPNRFSPKSPDKAHLNLHINSLELGDSAVYFCASSQGLLSGVGGYTFGSGTRLTVV.

The chain couples TRBV7-8 to TRBJ2-5; 7 bases align to TRBD1. Germline trimming cut 2 bases from V and 1 base from J; bases unmatched to any gene: 4. This CDR3 spans 15 amino acids. The germline CDR1 and CDR2 sequences are SGHVS and FQNEAQ. The CDR3 DNA reads TGTGCCAGCAGCTTACCGACAGGGACCCAAGAGACCCAGTACTTC. Its translation is CASSLPTGTQETQYF.